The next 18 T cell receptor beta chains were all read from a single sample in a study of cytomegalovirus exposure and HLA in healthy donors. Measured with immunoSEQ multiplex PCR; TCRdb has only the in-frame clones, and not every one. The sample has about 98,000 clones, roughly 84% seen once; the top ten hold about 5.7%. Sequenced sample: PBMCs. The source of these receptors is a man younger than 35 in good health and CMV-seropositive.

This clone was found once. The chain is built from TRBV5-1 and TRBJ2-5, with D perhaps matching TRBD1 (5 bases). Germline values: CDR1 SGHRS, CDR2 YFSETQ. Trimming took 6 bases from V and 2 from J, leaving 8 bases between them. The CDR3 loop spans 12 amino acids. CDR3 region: CASTGQQETQYF. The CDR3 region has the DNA TGCGCCAGCACCGGACAACAAGAGACCCAGTACTTC. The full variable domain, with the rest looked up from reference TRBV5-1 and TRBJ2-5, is KAGVTQTPRYLIKTRGQQVTLSCSPISGHRSVSWYQQTPGQGLQFLFEYFSETQRNKGNFPGRFSGRQFSNSRSEMNVSTLELGDSALYLCASTGQQETQYFGPGTRLLVL.

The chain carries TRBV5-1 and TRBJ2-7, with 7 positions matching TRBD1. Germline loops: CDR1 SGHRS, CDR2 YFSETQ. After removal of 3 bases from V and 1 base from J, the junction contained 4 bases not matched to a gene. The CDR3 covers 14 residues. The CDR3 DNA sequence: TGCGCCAGCAGCTCTCCGGGACAGTCCTACGAGCAGTACTTC. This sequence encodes CASSSPGQSYEQYF.

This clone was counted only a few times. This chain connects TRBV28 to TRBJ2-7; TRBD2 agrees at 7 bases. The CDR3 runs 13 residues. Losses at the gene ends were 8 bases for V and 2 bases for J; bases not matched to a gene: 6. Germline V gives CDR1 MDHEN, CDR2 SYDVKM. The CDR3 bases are TGTGCCAGCCTCGCGCGGGGGACCTACGAGCAGTACTTC. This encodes CASLARGTYEQYF.

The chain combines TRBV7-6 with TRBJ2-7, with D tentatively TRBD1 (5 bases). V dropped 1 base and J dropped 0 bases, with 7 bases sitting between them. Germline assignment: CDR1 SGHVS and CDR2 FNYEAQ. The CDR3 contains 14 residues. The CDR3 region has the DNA TGTGCCAGCAGCTTAGAGGACAACTCCTACGAGCAGTACTTC. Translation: CASSLEDNSYEQYF.

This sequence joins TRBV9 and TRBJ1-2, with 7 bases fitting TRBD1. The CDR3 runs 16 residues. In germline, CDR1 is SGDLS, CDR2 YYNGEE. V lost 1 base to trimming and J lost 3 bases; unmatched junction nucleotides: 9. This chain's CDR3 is CASSVFSEGAHYGYTF. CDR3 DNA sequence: TGTGCCAGCAGCGTATTTTCGGAGGGGGCTCACTATGGCTACACCTTC. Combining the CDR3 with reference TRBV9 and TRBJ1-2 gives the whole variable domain DSGVTQTPKHLITATGQRVTLRCSPRSGDLSVYWYQQSLDQGLQFLIQYYNGEERAKGNILERFSAQQFPDLHSELNLSSLELGDSALYFCASSVFSEGAHYGYTFGSGTRLTVV.

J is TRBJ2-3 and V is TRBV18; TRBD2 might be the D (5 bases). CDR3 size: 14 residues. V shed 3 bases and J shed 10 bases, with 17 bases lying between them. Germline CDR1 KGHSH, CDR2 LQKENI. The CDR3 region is CASSPETGAAAQYF. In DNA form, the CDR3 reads TGTGCCAGCTCACCCGAGACCGGTGCAGCGGCGCAGTATTTT.

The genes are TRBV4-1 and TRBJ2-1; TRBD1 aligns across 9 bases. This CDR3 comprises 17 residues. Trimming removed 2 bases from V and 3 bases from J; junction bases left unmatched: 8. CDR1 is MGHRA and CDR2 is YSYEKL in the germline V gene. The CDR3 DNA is TGCGCCAGCAGCCAACCCGGGACAGGGTCGATCTACAATGAGCAGTTCTTC. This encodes CASSQPGTGSIYNEQFF.

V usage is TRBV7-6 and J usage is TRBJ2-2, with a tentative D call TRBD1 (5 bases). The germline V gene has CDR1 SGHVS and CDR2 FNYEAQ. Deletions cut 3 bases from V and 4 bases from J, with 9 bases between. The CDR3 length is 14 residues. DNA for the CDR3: TGTGCCAGCAGCTTCAGGGCGGCCACCGGGGAGCTGTTTTTT. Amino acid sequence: CASSFRAATGELFF.

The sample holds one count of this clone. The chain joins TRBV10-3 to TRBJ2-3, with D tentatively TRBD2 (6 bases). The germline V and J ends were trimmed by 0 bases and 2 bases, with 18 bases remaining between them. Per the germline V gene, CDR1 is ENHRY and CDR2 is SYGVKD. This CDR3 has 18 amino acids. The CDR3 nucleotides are TGTGCCATCAGTGAGTCGAAGGAGCGGCGGGGACCCACAGATACGCAGTATTTT. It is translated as CAISESKERRGPTDTQYF.

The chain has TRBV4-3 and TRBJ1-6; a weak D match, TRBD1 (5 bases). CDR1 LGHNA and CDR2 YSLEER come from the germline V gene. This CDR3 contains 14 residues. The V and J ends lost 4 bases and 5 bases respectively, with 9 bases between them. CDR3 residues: CASSRGVDNSPLHF. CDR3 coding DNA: TGCGCCAGCAGCCGGGGGGTTGATAATTCACCCCTCCACTTT.

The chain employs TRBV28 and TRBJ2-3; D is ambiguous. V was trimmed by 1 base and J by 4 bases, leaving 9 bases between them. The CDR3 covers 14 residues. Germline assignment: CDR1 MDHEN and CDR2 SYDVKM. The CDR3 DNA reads TGTGCCAGCAGTTTATTAGCTACGGCAGATACGCAGTATTTT. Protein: CASSLLATADTQYF.

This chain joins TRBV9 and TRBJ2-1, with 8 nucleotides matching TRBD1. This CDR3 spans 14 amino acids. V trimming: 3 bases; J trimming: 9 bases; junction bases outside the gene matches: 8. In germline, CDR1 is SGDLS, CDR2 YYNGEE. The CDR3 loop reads CASSDPGQGFEQFF. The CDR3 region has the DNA TGTGCCAGCAGCGACCCCGGACAGGGATTTGAGCAGTTCTTC.

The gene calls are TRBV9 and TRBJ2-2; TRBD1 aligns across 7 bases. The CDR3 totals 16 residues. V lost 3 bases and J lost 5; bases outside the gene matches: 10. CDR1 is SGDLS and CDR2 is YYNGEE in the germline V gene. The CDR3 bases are TGTGCCAGCAGCGGACAGGGTACTTTGTCGACCGGGGAGCTGTTTTTT. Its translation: CASSGQGTLSTGELFF.

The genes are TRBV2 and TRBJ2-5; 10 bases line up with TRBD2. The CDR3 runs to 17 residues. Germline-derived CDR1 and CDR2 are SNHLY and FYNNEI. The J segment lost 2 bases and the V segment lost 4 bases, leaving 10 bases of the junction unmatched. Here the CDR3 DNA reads TGTGCCAGCAGTGGGACCAGTAGCGGGGGGAGACAAGAGACCCAGTACTTC. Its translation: CASSGTSSGGRQETQYF.

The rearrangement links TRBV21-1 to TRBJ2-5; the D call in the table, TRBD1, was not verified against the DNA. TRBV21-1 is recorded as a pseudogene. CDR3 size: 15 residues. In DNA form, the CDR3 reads TGTGCCAGCAGCACCTTCAGGGGAGAGAGGGAGACCCAGTACTTC. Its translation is CASSTFRGERETQYF.

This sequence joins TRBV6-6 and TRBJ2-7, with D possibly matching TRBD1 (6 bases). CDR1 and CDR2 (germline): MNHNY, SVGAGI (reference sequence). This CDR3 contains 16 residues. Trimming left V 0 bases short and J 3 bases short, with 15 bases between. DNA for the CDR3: TGTGCCAGCAGTTACTCGCGCCGGACAGAGGACTACGAGCAGTACTTC. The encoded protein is CASSYSRRTEDYEQYF.

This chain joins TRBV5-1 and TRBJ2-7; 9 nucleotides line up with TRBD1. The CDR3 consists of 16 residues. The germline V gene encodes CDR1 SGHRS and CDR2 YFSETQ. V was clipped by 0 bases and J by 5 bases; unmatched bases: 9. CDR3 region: CASSLADRTGVDEQYF. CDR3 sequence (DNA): TGCGCCAGCAGCTTGGCCGATAGGACAGGGGTAGACGAGCAGTACTTC. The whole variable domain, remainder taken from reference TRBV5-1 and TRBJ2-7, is KAGVTQTPRYLIKTRGQQVTLSCSPISGHRSVSWYQQTPGQGLQFLFEYFSETQRNKGNFPGRFSGRQFSNSRSEMNVSTLELGDSALYLCASSLADRTGVDEQYFGPGTRLTVT.

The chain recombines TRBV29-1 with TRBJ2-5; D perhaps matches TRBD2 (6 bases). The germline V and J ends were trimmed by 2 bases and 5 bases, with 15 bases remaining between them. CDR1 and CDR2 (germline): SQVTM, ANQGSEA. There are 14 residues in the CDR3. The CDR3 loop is CSVENWRDEETQYF. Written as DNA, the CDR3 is TGCAGCGTTGAAAACTGGAGGGACGAGGAGACCCAGTACTTC.